The sequence of this T cell receptor beta chain was determined in a study of cytomegalovirus exposure and HLA in healthy donors. General study results and limits: There were some V segments, including TRBV6-2 and TRBV6-3, excluded as indistinguishable. The sole available immune exposure information was CMV serostatus. A later analysis found TCR association rates differed by HLA locus, highest for DRB1 and lowest for HLA-C. TCR beta V- and J-gene trimming was later associated with a missense DCLRE1C variant.

PCR was performed using 60 Vbeta and 13 Jbeta primers. TCRdb's copy holds only in-frame clones and misses some; the assay was immunoSEQ multiplex PCR. The sample carries about 140,000 clones, 55% to 80% recorded once. The CDR3 loop spans 13 amino acids. In germline, CDR1 is MNHEY, CDR2 SMNVEV (reference sequence). V lost 3 bases and J 8 bases, leaving 13 bases between the germline ends. A note on this clone: The antigen is not known.

This clonotype was obtained from a woman in her 40s in good health and CMV-seronegative. The chain links TRBV27 to TRBJ1-2; a possible D gene is TRBD1 (5 bases). Sequencing used PBMCs. CDR3 nucleotide sequence: TGTGCCAGCAGTTTTGCGGGGCGGGGAGGCTACACCTTC. The encoded protein is CASSFAGRGGYTF.